The subject of this entry is one T cell receptor (beta chain). The CDR3 spans 15 residues. V lost 3 bases and J lost 0, with 9 bases in between. Looked up from germline, CDR1 is LNHDA and CDR2 is SQIVND (reference sequence). This sample was taken from a study of T cells in Graves' hyperthyroidism and ophthalmopathy. Stability of Graves' hyperthyroidism was defined as absent ophthalmopathy progression within 18 months. Patients showing uncontrolled infection, other autoimmune disease, pregnancy or lactation were ineligible. Authors of the study amplified TCR beta CDR3 regions from RNA transcripts. The HTBI primer set was used in a first-round RT-PCR of the TCR CDR3. One entry per CDR3 protein results from TCRdb running MiXCR on the multiplex PCR reads. Here the sample spans hundreds of thousands of distinct CDR3 sequences, 30% to 40% being singletons.

V and J are TRBV19 and TRBJ1-3; unclear D gene. The receptor comes from a woman aged 35 to 49 with Graves' hyperthyroidism. Input material: blood. The chain's CDR3 is CASSMMAYSGNTIYF. CDR3 sequence (DNA): TGTGCCAGTAGTATGATGGCTTACTCTGGAAACACCATATATTTT.